This TCR beta chain was recorded in a study of blood T cell repertoires in COVID-19 (dated by TCRdb to about 2020). Describing the broader study: Collaborator samples came from the United States, Italy and Spain and covered acute and convalescent phases of COVID-19. The material from the prospective study consisted of cDNA or gDNA derived from T cells, B-cell-depleted T cells, or PBMCs. Samples came from the ongoing ImmuneRACE study (first 160 participants) plus 1,254 subjects from 6 global collaborators. Sample metadata almost always included a de-identified subject ID, COVID-19 status, age in years and sex. HLA class I and class II types, where available, came from metadata supplied by the sample provider rather than from assay-based typing. Deeply sampled blood TCRbeta repertoires from subjects exposed to, actively infected with, or recovered from COVID-19 were included in the dataset. The repertoires were released in a freely available public database intended as a resource for research on the immune response to SARS-CoV-2.

On this clone itself: What this receptor recognizes is not known. No base-level quality is on record; no much larger clone is a single base apart.

Broad study findings and their caveats: How much clinical and demographic metadata was included differed by source and by participant, and the metadata was provided uncurated.

Each collaborating institution followed its own protocols to collect whole blood in K2EDTA tubes. For TCRbeta analysis, collaborator samples were shipped as frozen whole blood, as isolated PBMCs, or as DNA extracted from either sample type. TCRbeta CDR3 regions were amplified from genomic DNA by means of the immunoSEQ Assay, a bias-controlled multiplex PCR. In the authors' own workflow: Nucleated cell counts per sample were estimated from amplification of reference gene primers within the assay. Sequence reads were collapsed and filtered to measure the absolute abundance of every unique TCRbeta CDR3 rearrangement. For each sample, productive Simpson clonality was calculated by taking the square root of Simpson's diversity index across productive rearrangements. In TCRdb, the immuneACCESS table is reduced to in-frame sequences with V and J assigned. These tables do not hold every clone; where another copy was compared, an unresolved V gene accounts for under half, and the others remain unexplained. Clone size and the V and J calls come from that table; the DNA yielded D and trimming. The sample table holds more than 15,000 clones, of which around 82% were seen once. The ten top clones hold 20% to 25% of the sample.

Ends trimmed: V by 3 bases, J by 5 bases; bases unmatched to a gene: 11. CDR3 length: 17 amino acids, cysteine to phenylalanine. The kept DNA is CDR3 alone, 51 bases in frame from the first base. CDR1 MGHRA and CDR2 YSYEKL were looked up in the germline V gene. The sequenced sample was peripheral blood. The TCR comes from a man aged 55-75 years with active or convalescent COVID-19. The rearranged segments are TRBV4-1 and TRBJ2-1, with TRBD1 matching 9 junction bases. This receptor has the CDR3 CASSQPASGTGNNEQFF. The base sequence is TGCGCCAGCAGCCAGCCAGCCTCCGGGACAGGGAACAATGAGCAGTTCTTC.